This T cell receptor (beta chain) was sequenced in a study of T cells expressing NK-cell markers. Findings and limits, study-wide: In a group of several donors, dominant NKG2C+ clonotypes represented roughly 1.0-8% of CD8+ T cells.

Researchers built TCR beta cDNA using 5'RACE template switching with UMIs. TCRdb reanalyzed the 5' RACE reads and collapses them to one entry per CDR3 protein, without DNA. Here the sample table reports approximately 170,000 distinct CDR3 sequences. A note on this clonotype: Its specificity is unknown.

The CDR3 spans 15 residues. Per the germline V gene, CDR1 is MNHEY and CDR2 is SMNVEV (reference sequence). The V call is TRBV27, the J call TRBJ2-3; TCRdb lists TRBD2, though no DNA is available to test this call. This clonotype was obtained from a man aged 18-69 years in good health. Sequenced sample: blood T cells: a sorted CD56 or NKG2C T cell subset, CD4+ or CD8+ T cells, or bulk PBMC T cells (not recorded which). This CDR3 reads CASSLGMGGTDTQYF.